The 14 T cell receptor beta chains in this list originate from one sample, sequenced in a study of cytomegalovirus exposure and HLA in healthy donors. The primer mix had 60 Vbeta and 13 Jbeta primers. Sequencing used immunoSEQ multiplex PCR; TCRdb keeps in-frame clones, though not all of them. The sample contains about 150,000 clones, 82% of which appear only once. Sequenced sample: PBMCs. The receptors stem from a woman in her fifties or sixties in good health and CMV-seropositive.

The J gene is TRBJ2-2, the V gene TRBV10-1; possibly TRBD1 for D (5 bases). From germline, CDR1 is WNHNN and CDR2 SYGVQD (reference sequence). V lost 10 bases to trimming and J lost 5 bases, with 14 bases between them. This CDR3 spans 13 amino acids. As DNA, the CDR3 is TGCGCCACCCAAAGGGGCCTGACCGGGGAGCTGTTTTTT. Translation: CATQRGLTGELFF.

This chain links TRBV19 with TRBJ1-5; D not certain. Germline lookup yields CDR1 LNHDA and CDR2 SQIVND (reference sequence). V gave up 5 bases and J gave up 1 base, with 6 bases separating them. The CDR3 covers 13 residues. DNA for the CDR3: TGTGCCAGTAGTCAAATGAGCAATCAGCCCCAGCATTTT. This codes for CASSQMSNQPQHF.

The chain combines TRBV7-2 with TRBJ2-6; a possible D gene is TRBD1 (5 bases). Between the trimmed V and J ends, which lost 6 bases and 0 bases, there was a span of 9 bases. CDR3 size: 15 residues. Germline-derived CDR1 and CDR2 are SGHTA and FQGNSA. DNA for the CDR3: TGTGCCAGCAGAAAGACAGCCTCTGGGGCCAACGTCCTGACTTTC. This translates into CASRKTASGANVLTF. The full variable domain, completed using reference TRBV7-2 and TRBJ2-6, is GAGVSQSPSNKVTEKGKDVELRCDPISGHTALYWYRQSLGQGLEFLIYFQGNSAPDKSGLPSDRFSAERTGGSVSTLTIQRTQQEDSAVYLCASRKTASGANVLTFGAGSRLTVL.

This rearrangement joins TRBV14 to TRBJ2-7; no reliable D call. The ends were cut back, 4 bases at V and 4 bases at J, with 17 bases in the middle. This CDR3 region has 15 residues. CDR1 and CDR2 from the germline V gene are SGHDN and FVKESK. Written as DNA, the CDR3 is TGTGCCAGCAGCCCCTCAGGAAGCAGGCCTTACGAGCAGTACTTC. Translation gives CASSPSGSRPYEQYF.

This chain joins TRBV6-4 and TRBJ2-3, with D possibly being TRBD1 (6 bases). The germline V gene encodes CDR1 MRHNA and CDR2 SNTAGT. V lost 6 bases, J lost 0 bases, and 10 bases lay in between. The CDR3 contains 14 residues. CDR3 nucleotide sequence: TGTGCCAGCAGACAGACAGGAAGCACAGATACGCAGTATTTT. Amino acids: CASRQTGSTDTQYF.

The V gene is TRBV4-1, the J gene TRBJ2-7, with 11 bases matching TRBD1. With 0 bases clipped from V and 2 bases from J, the junction kept 6 bases outside the gene matches. Germline V gives CDR1 MGHRA, CDR2 YSYEKL. The CDR3 runs to 17 residues. The CDR3, as DNA: TGCGCCAGCAGCCAAGAGGGGGGGGACAGGGGGACCTACGAGCAGTACTTC. This gives the protein CASSQEGGDRGTYEQYF.

The chain recombines TRBV4-2 with TRBJ1-2; D is perhaps TRBD1 (5 bases). The V end was cut by 0 bases, the J end by 8 bases, with 16 bases between. The CDR3 is made up of 15 amino acids. The germline V gene encodes CDR1 LGHNA and CDR2 YNFKEQ. This chain's CDR3 is CASSQELEGRGGYTF. The CDR3 nucleotides are TGTGCCAGCAGCCAAGAACTGGAGGGTAGGGGCGGCTACACCTTC.

This clone was seen a handful of times. The rearrangement links TRBV13 to TRBJ2-1; 9 bases are shared with TRBD2. The CDR3 has 15 amino acids. V shed 0 bases and J 9 bases; nucleotides not matched to a gene: 6. CDR1 and CDR2 (germline): PRHDT, FYEKMQ (reference sequence). This chain's CDR3 is CASSLGKGLAIEQFF. The CDR3 coding sequence is TGTGCCAGCAGCTTAGGAAAGGGACTAGCTATTGAGCAGTTCTTC.

This clone appeared once. The V call is TRBV5-1, the J call TRBJ2-7; D possibly corresponds to TRBD1 (7 bases). Germline CDR1 reads SGHRS; CDR2 reads YFSETQ. This CDR3 region has 15 residues. Trimming pared 0 bases from V and 1 base from J, leaving 11 bases between. CDR3 nucleotide sequence: TGCGCCAGCAGCTTGGTTGCAGGGGGGTCCTACGAGCAGTACTTC. It specifies CASSLVAGGSYEQYF. Complete variable domain (other parts from reference TRBV5-1 and TRBJ2-7): KAGVTQTPRYLIKTRGQQVTLSCSPISGHRSVSWYQQTPGQGLQFLFEYFSETQRNKGNFPGRFSGRQFSNSRSEMNVSTLELGDSALYLCASSLVAGGSYEQYFGPGTRLTVT.

This clone was picked up a small number of times. The chain joins TRBV5-1 to TRBJ1-3, with D possibly matching TRBD1 (5 bases). CDR3 size: 15 residues. V was shortened by 0 bases and J by 0 bases, with 7 bases between the two germline ends. CDR1 is SGHRS, CDR2 YFSETQ, per germline. CDR3 nucleotide sequence: TGCGCCAGCAGCTTGGACGGACACTCTGGAAACACCATATATTTT. Protein sequence: CASSLDGHSGNTIYF.

This rearrangement joins TRBV7-9 to TRBJ1-3; 8 bases map to TRBD1. CDR3 length: 16 residues. V dropped 5 bases and J dropped 2; count of bases not matched to a gene: 8. Germline assignment: CDR1 SEHNR and CDR2 FQNEAQ (reference sequence). The CDR3 sequence is CASSPDRGSAGNTIYF. DNA for the CDR3: TGTGCCAGCAGCCCCGACAGGGGAAGTGCTGGAAACACCATATATTTT.

The chain joins TRBV19 to TRBJ2-2; 14 positions match TRBD2. Germline values: CDR1 LNHDA, CDR2 SQIVND (reference sequence). V lost 4 bases and J lost 4; bases outside the gene matches: 5. This CDR3 is 17 amino acids long. CDR3 protein: CASSTLGLAGGTGELFF. Written as DNA, the CDR3 is TGTGCCAGTAGTACCCTAGGACTAGCGGGGGGCACCGGGGAGCTGTTTTTT.

The V call is TRBV5-4, the J call TRBJ1-3, with D tentatively TRBD1 (5 bases). Germline CDR1 reads SGHNT; CDR2 reads YYREEE (reference sequence). V was cut by 0 bases and J by 1 base, with 11 bases left in between. CDR3 size: 16 residues. The CDR3 DNA reads TGTGCCAGCAGCTTGGGACAGAGTCTTTCTGGAAACACCATATATTTT. This translates into CASSLGQSLSGNTIYF. Full variable domain (remainder filled in from reference TRBV5-4 and TRBJ1-3): ETGVTQSPTHLIKTRGQQVTLRCSSQSGHNTVSWYQQALGQGPQFIFQYYREEENGRGNFPPRFSGLQFPNYSSELNVNALELDDSALYLCASSLGQSLSGNTIYFGEGSWLTVV.

This clone was seen a few times. The rearrangement joins TRBV6-6 to TRBJ1-3; D possibly corresponds to TRBD1 (5 bases). Trimming cost V 10 bases and J 4 bases, with 11 bases left between them. Germline V gene sequence: CDR1 MNHNY, CDR2 SVGAGI (reference sequence). The CDR3 is 12 residues long. The CDR3 loop is CATTEGGNTIYF. In DNA, the CDR3 is TGTGCCACGACGGAGGGGGGAAACACCATATATTTT.